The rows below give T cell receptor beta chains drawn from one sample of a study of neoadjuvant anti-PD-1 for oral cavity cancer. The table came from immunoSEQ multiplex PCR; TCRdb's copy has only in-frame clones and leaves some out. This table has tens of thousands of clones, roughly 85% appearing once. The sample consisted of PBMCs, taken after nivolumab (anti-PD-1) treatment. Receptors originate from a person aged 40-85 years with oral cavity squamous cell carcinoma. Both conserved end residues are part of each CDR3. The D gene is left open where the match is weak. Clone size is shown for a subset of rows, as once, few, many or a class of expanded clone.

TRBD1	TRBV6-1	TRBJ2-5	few	TGTGCCAGCAACGACAGGGGCCGGGGAGAGACCCAGTACTTC	CASNDRGRGETQYF
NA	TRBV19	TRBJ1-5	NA	TGTGCCAGTAGACGGCGGGGGTCCAATCAGCCCCAGCATTTT	CASRRRGSNQPQHF
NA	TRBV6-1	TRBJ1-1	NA	TGTGCCAGCAGTGAGGTGTCAGGGAGGGCGAACACTGAAGCTTTCTTT	CASSEVSGRANTEAFF
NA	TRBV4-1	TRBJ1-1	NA	TGCGCCAGCAGCCCCCAGGAGGGGAACACTGAAGCTTTCTTT	CASSPQEGNTEAFF
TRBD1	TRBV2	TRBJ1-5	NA	TGTGCCAGCAGTGAAGTCGACAGGGTCGGTCAGCCCCAGCATTTT	CASSEVDRVGQPQHF
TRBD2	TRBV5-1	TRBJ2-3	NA	TGCGCCAGCAGCTCCCTAGCGGGATTCACAGATACGCAGTATTTT	CASSSLAGFTDTQYF
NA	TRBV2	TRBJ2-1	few	TGTGCCAGCAGCCGACGGTCTGAGACGACCAATGAGCAGTTCTTC	CASSRRSETTNEQFF
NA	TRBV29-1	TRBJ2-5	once	TGCAGCGTGGGGGAAGAGACCCAGTACTTC	CSVGEETQYF
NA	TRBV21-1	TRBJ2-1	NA	TGTGCCAGCAGCAAAGTTACTGGTACCTTCTACAATGAGCAGTTCTTC	CASSKVTGTFYNEQFF
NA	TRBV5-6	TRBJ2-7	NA	TGTGCCAGCAGCTTGGTTGGACTCGTGGGGGCCGAGCAGTACTTC	CASSLVGLVGAEQYF
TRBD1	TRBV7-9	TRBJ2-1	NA	TGTGCCAGCAGCTCAAGCAGGGGGACAGGGCCCGTCGATGAGCAGTTCTTC	CASSSSRGTGPVDEQFF
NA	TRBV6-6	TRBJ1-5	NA	TGTGCCAGCCGGTCCGACAGGAGCAATCAGCCCCAGCATTTT	CASRSDRSNQPQHF
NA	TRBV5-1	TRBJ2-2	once	TGCGCCAGCAGCTTGACCGGGACGCCGAACACCGGGGAGCTGTTTTTT	CASSLTGTPNTGELFF
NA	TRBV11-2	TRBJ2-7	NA	TGTGCCAGCAGCTTGGGGGGAGCCAGTCCCACCTACGAGCAGTACTTC	CASSLGGASPTYEQYF
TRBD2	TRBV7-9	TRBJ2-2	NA	TGTGCCAGCAACCTGGGACTAGCGTCGGGGGAGCTGTTTTTT	CASNLGLASGELFF
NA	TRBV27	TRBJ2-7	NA	TGTGCCAGCAGACAATCCGTGCCTGTTGCCTACGAGCAGTACTTC	CASRQSVPVAYEQYF
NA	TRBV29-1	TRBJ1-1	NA	TGCAGCGTTGTTTCAGGGGCAAACACTGAAGCTTTCTTT	CSVVSGANTEAFF
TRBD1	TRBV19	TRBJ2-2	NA	TGTGCCAGTAGTCGACAGGGGTCATACACCGGGGAGCTGTTTTTT	CASSRQGSYTGELFF
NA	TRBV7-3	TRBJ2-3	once	TGTGCCAGCAGCTCGCTCACAGATACGCAGTATTTT	CASSSLTDTQYF
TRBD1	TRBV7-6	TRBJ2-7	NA	TGTGCCAGCAGCTCTAAACAGGGGGCTAACTACGAGCAGTACTTC	CASSSKQGANYEQYF
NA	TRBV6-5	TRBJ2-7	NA	TGTGCCAGCAGTTACCTCGGGGGCGAGTTCGAGCAGTACTTC	CASSYLGGEFEQYF
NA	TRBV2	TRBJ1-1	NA	TGTGCCAAAGAGACCGGGACGGCAGTGAACACTGAAGCTTTCTTT	CAKETGTAVNTEAFF
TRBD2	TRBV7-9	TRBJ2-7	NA	TGTGCCAGCAGCTTTAGGAGCGGGAACTCTTACGAGCAGTACTTC	CASSFRSGNSYEQYF
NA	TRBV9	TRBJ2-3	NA	TGTGCCAGCAGCGTATTGAACACAGATACGCAGTATTTT	CASSVLNTDTQYF
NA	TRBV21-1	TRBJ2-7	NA	TGTGCCAGCAGCAAAAGGGGGGGTTGGAACGGGATCCTTTACGAGCAGTACTTC	CASSKRGGWNGILYEQYF